This T cell receptor (beta chain) was recorded in a study of cytomegalovirus exposure and HLA in healthy donors. Study-level information: Falling in the Caucasian-associated ancestry cluster were about 83% of 350 to 400 genotyped donors. Study results and caveats: It is likely that the observed cluster of highly shared sequence variants was a sequencing artifact. The authors confirmed in vitro that a few CMV-associated chains were specific for CMV antigens. On later analysis, the bulk of CMV-associated TCR beta chains appeared to be HLA-restricted.

Both 60 Vbeta primers and 13 Jbeta primers went into the PCR. Using immunoSEQ multiplex PCR, the repertoire was profiled, and TCRdb retains in-frame clones only, with some absent. The table includes around 130,000 clones, roughly 80% detected once. On this clone: Its cognate antigen is unknown.

This CDR3 is 14 amino acids long. Germline V CDR1 and CDR2: SGHRS, YFSETQ. This chain joins TRBV5-1 and TRBJ2-5; a weak D match, TRBD1 (5 bases). The J call may be mistaken, given a closer DNA end match to TRBJ2-7. The clonotype was recovered from a male donor in good health and CMV-seropositive. The sequenced material came from PBMCs. CDR3 sequence: CASRWAGPYYEQYF. The CDR3 nucleotides read TGCGCCAGCAGGTGGGCAGGGCCGTACTACGAGCAGTACTTC.